These 5 T cell receptor beta chains share one sample of origin, sequenced in a study of T cell repertoires in cytomegalovirus infection. The antigens these receptors bind are not known. TCRdb re-derived calls from the reads in MiXCR, one entry per CDR3 protein. This sample has roughly 500,000 distinct CDR3 sequences; 30% to 40% occur once, and the top ten carry about a sixth. Sequencing was performed on cultured PBMCs, taken from culture after CMV antigen stimulation. The receptors derive from a human donor in good health (CMV status not recorded). Some clones in this sample may be carry-over from other donors' samples.

V gene TRBV6-2 or TRBV6-3 combines with J gene TRBJ2-5, with 7 bases fitting TRBD1. The J segment lost 3 bases and the V segment lost 6 bases, leaving 10 bases of the junction unmatched. The germline V gene encodes CDR1 MNHEY and CDR2 SVGEGT. The CDR3 totals 15 residues. The CDR3 DNA reads as TGTGCCAGCAGCCCCAAGGACAGGAACGAAGAGACCCAGTACTTC. Protein: CASSPKDRNEETQYF.

In this sample, this clonotype turned up many times. The chain combines TRBV7-3 with TRBJ2-1; 7 bases match TRBD2. The CDR3 extends over 16 amino acids. The trim removed 2 bases at V and 4 bases at J, leaving 8 bases unmatched. CDR1 and CDR2 (germline): SGHTA, FQGTGA. The CDR3 is CASSLRGGRTYNEQFF. CDR3 bases: TGTGCCAGCAGCTTACGGGGCGGGAGAACGTACAATGAGCAGTTCTTC.

The rearrangement uses TRBV3-1 and TRBJ2-5; D possibly corresponds to TRBD1 (5 bases). The CDR3 runs 13 residues. V was clipped by 5 bases and J by 4 bases, with 11 bases between them. Germline values: CDR1 LGHDT, CDR2 YNNKEL (reference sequence). The CDR3 is CASSYPQGETQYF. DNA for the CDR3: TGTGCCAGCAGCTACCCTCAGGGAGAGACCCAGTACTTC.

The chain couples TRBV23-1 to TRBJ1-6, with 9 bases aligning to TRBD1. TRBV23-1 is recorded as an ORF, its role being uncertain. The CDR3 extends over 15 amino acids. With 6 bases clipped from V and 6 bases from J, the junction kept 6 bases outside the gene matches. Here the CDR3 reads CASSQNRGPNSPLHF. CDR3 sequence (DNA): TGCGCCAGCAGCCAGAACAGGGGGCCTAATTCACCCCTCCACTTT.

In this sample, this clonotype turned up a few times. This chain links TRBV7-2 with TRBJ1-3; TRBD1 might be the D (6 bases). Trimming took off 4 bases at V and 4 bases at J, with 23 bases between the two ends. There are 18 residues in the CDR3. The germline CDR1 and CDR2 sequences are SGHTA and FQGNSA. The CDR3 sequence: CASSSLLGQRILGNTIYF. CDR3 nucleotides: TGTGCCAGCAGCTCCTTATTAGGACAGCGAATTTTGGGAAACACCATATATTTT.